The clone carrying this TCR beta chain was seen only once. Sequencing used immunoSEQ multiplex PCR; TCRdb keeps in-frame clones, though not all of them. The sample has a few hundred thousand clones; more than 85% are singletons. With 2 bases removed from V and 2 bases from J, the gap between germline ends came to 13 bases. The CDR3 totals 14 residues. Germline CDR1 and CDR2: GTSNPN and SVGIG (reference sequence). The data belong to a study of blood T cell repertoires in COVID-19. The clonotype comes from a man between 18 and 35 years old with active or convalescent COVID-19. Specimen: peripheral blood. The chain uses TRBV30 and TRBJ2-7, with D uncertain. CDR3 loop: CAWSLAALPYEQYF. The CDR3, as DNA: TGTGCCTGGAGTTTGGCGGCGTTACCCTACGAGCAGTACTTC.